Below, 25 T cell receptor beta chains from the same sample are listed, as sequenced in a study of T cell responses to AZD1222 COVID-19 vaccine. Sequencing was performed with immunoSEQ multiplex PCR; in TCRdb, only in-frame clones are kept and a portion is missing. The sample comprises around 130,000 clones, roughly 93% of which are singletons, and about 0.91% rests with the top ten. The sample in question was peripheral blood, obtained on day 0 of AZD1222 vaccination. The receptor source for this set is an adult in good health.

The chain links TRBV3-1 (or the pseudogene TRBV3-2) to TRBJ1-2; possible D gene TRBD1, 5 bases. The V gene's germline CDR1 is LGHDT and CDR2 YNNKEL (reference sequence). V dropped 2 bases and J dropped 4 bases, with 11 bases sitting between them. The CDR3 has 14 amino acids. Written as DNA, the CDR3 is TGTGCCAGCAGCCAACAAGGGGCCTCCTATGGCTACACCTTC. Translated: CASSQQGASYGYTF.

V gene TRBV10-3 combines with J gene TRBJ2-3; D perhaps matches TRBD2 (6 bases). CDR3 length: 15 residues. V was cut by 8 bases and J by 0 bases, with 15 bases left in between. CDR1 and CDR2 (germline): ENHRY, SYGVKD. CDR3 loop: CAISRAGTSTDTQYF. CDR3 nucleotide sequence: TGTGCCATCTCTCGGGCGGGGACTAGCACAGATACGCAGTATTTT.

The V gene is TRBV5-1, the J gene TRBJ1-1, with no clear D. The V and J ends lost 7 bases and 3 bases respectively, with 16 bases between them. This CDR3 has 14 amino acids. The germline V gene encodes CDR1 SGHRS and CDR2 YFSETQ. CDR3 region: CASRPGLADTEAFF. CDR3 nucleotides: TGCGCCAGCCGACCGGGCCTAGCGGACACTGAAGCTTTCTTT.

The V and J genes are TRBV10-3 and TRBJ1-5; D not certain. Trimming took off 11 bases at V and 0 bases at J, with 11 bases between the two ends. Germline lookup yields CDR1 ENHRY and CDR2 SYGVKD. This CDR3 contains 13 residues. CDR3 bases: TGTGCCTGCAGACTTAATAGCAATCAGCCCCAGCATTTT. It codes for CACRLNSNQPQHF.

V usage is TRBV2 and J usage is TRBJ1-2, with a weak D call TRBD1 (5 bases). This CDR3 has 14 residues. Trimming took 7 bases from V and 6 from J, leaving 18 bases between them. Germline CDR1 SNHLY, CDR2 FYNNEI. Here the CDR3 reads CASTAAPGGDGYTF. The CDR3, as DNA: TGTGCCAGCACCGCGGCCCCCGGGGGGGATGGCTACACCTTC.

The chain is built from TRBV4-1 and TRBJ1-2; D call uncertain. The V gene's germline CDR1 is MGHRA and CDR2 YSYEKL. Between the trimmed V and J ends, which lost 4 bases and 5 bases, there was a span of 11 bases. This CDR3 is built from 13 residues. The CDR3 DNA follows: TGCGCCAGCAGCCGTTCACCGGCTTATGGCTACACCTTC. Its protein product is CASSRSPAYGYTF.

The chain links TRBV6-4 to TRBJ2-7, with D perhaps matching TRBD2 (7 bases). The CDR3 length is 18 residues. Germline assignment: CDR1 MRHNA and CDR2 SNTAGT. V was cut by 7 bases and J by 6 bases, with 31 bases left in between. As DNA, the CDR3 is TGTGCCAGCAAGGGGGGGAGAGATGAAGGACGCCCGGCGCGCGAGCAGTACTTC. Translating it yields CASKGGRDEGRPAREQYF.

The CDR3 region is CAWNPRLSNQPQHF. CDR3 coding DNA: TGTGCCTGGAATCCCAGGCTTAGCAATCAGCCCCAGCATTTT. The V call is TRBV30, the J call TRBJ1-5; D not certain. There are 14 residues in the CDR3. CDR1 is GTSNPN and CDR2 is SVGIG in the germline V gene (reference sequence). The ends were cut back, 4 bases at V and 0 bases at J, with 10 bases in the middle.

The rearrangement uses TRBV15 and TRBJ1-2; 8 positions match TRBD1. The CDR3 contains 15 residues. The germline V gene encodes CDR1 LNHNV and CDR2 YYDKDF (reference sequence). V was pared by 1 base and J by 4 bases, with 5 bases of the junction left unmatched. The CDR3 nucleotides read TGTGCCACCAGCAGAGGACAGGGGTCTGGCTATGGCTACACCTTC. This codes for CATSRGQGSGYGYTF.

V gene TRBV6-5 combines with J gene TRBJ1-5, with TRBD1 as a possible D gene (5 bases). The CDR3 loop spans 15 amino acids. In germline, CDR1 is MNHEY, CDR2 SVGAGI. Trimming removed 6 bases from V and 4 bases from J, with 16 bases in between. CDR3 region: CASSQGPAVNQPQHF. The CDR3 region has the DNA TGTGCCAGCAGCCAGGGACCTGCCGTTAATCAGCCCCAGCATTTT.

V gene TRBV7-9 combines with J gene TRBJ1-4, with D hard to call. The CDR3 has 15 residues. Per germline, CDR1 SEHNR and CDR2 FQNEAQ (reference sequence). V shed 1 base and J shed 0 bases, with 6 bases lying between them. In DNA form, the CDR3 reads TGTGCCAGCAGCTTAGGGGTTGCAACTAATGAAAAACTGTTTTTT. This translates into CASSLGVATNEKLFF.

This chain joins TRBV7-2 and TRBJ1-6; no firm D call. This CDR3 is built from 15 residues. CDR1 SGHTA and CDR2 FQGNSA come from the germline V gene. Trimming took 1 base from V and 7 from J, leaving 11 bases between them. CDR3 sequence: CASSLGGFLNSPLHF. The CDR3 DNA reads TGTGCCAGCAGCTTAGGGGGATTTCTCAATTCACCCCTCCACTTT.

V and J are TRBV3-1 (or the pseudogene TRBV3-2) and TRBJ1-2; maybe TRBD1 (5 bases). Trimming took 3 bases from V and 8 from J, leaving 13 bases between them. The germline CDR1 and CDR2 sequences are LGHDT and YNNKEL (reference sequence). CDR3 size: 13 residues. The DNA for the CDR3 is TGTGCCAGCAGCCAGTCAGGGTTCCTCGGCTACACCTTC. Residues: CASSQSGFLGYTF.

The genes are TRBV6-5 and TRBJ2-5; D gene ambiguous. V was trimmed by 2 bases and J by 1 base, leaving 8 bases between them. The CDR3 sequence is 14 residues long. CDR1 and CDR2 from the germline V gene are MNHEY and SVGAGI. CDR3 sequence: CASSYGSVQETQYF. Written as DNA, the CDR3 is TGTGCCAGCAGTTACGGGTCAGTCCAAGAGACCCAGTACTTC.

The chain has TRBV3-1 (or the pseudogene TRBV3-2) and TRBJ1-1; possible D gene TRBD1, 5 bases. The CDR3 length is 14 residues. Trimming shortened V by 4 bases and J by 5 bases, and 14 bases separated the two germline ends. Germline V gene sequence: CDR1 LGHDT, CDR2 YNNKEL (reference sequence). CDR3 sequence (DNA): TGTGCCAGCAGCCCGGGGGTCGTCAGGACTGAAGCTTTCTTT. It translates to CASSPGVVRTEAFF.

The chain has TRBV12-3 or TRBV12-4 and TRBJ1-2; no reliable D call. V was shortened by 5 bases and J by 5 bases, with 12 bases between the two germline ends. This CDR3 has 13 residues. CDR3 loop: CASSPPSQYGYTF. CDR3 sequence (DNA): TGTGCCAGCAGTCCCCCGTCTCAATATGGCTACACCTTC.

The CDR3 DNA reads as TGTGCCAGCAGCGGCCCGAGAGGTTGGAATCCCCCAACTAATGAAAAACTGTTTTTT. The encoded protein is CASSGPRGWNPPTNEKLFF. This chain uses TRBV7-9 with TRBJ1-4; D is ambiguous. The germline CDR1 and CDR2 sequences are SEHNR and FQNEAQ (reference sequence). CDR3 length: 19 residues. Trimming pared 5 bases from V and 0 bases from J, leaving 22 bases between.

The chain has TRBV5-1 and TRBJ2-1, with D hard to call. Germline V gives CDR1 SGHRS, CDR2 YFSETQ. V was clipped by 3 bases and J by 2 bases, with 9 bases between them. This CDR3 contains 14 residues. In DNA form, the CDR3 reads TGCGCCAGCAGCTCGGGTCCCACCTACAATGAGCAGTTCTTC. It encodes CASSSGPTYNEQFF. Together with reference TRBV5-1 and TRBJ2-1, the CDR3 gives the full variable domain: KAGVTQTPRYLIKTRGQQVTLSCSPISGHRSVSWYQQTPGQGLQFLFEYFSETQRNKGNFPGRFSGRQFSNSRSEMNVSTLELGDSALYLCASSSGPTYNEQFFGPGTRLTVL.

The V gene is TRBV7-9, the J gene TRBJ2-7; D unclear. The ends were cut back, 5 bases at V and 2 bases at J, with 13 bases in the middle. CDR3 size: 14 residues. From germline, CDR1 is SEHNR and CDR2 FQNEAQ (reference sequence). CDR3 nucleotide sequence: TGTGCCAGCAGCCCAAAGAGCACACCCTACGAGCAGTACTTC. Protein product: CASSPKSTPYEQYF.

The gene calls are TRBV18 and TRBJ1-5; 7 nucleotides align to TRBD1. The length of the CDR3 is 15 residues. V lost 6 bases and J lost 7; bases outside the gene matches: 12. Per the germline V gene, CDR1 is KGHSH and CDR2 is LQKENI. The CDR3 spells CASSLNRGPGQPQHF. The CDR3 DNA reads as TGTGCCAGCTCCCTAAACAGGGGACCAGGGCAGCCCCAGCATTTT. The variable domain in full, completed from reference TRBV18 and TRBJ1-5, reads NAGVMQNPRHLVRRRGQEARLRCSPMKGHSHVYWYRQLPEEGLKFMVYLQKENIIDESGMPKERFSAEFPKEGPSILRIQQVVRGDSAAYFCASSLNRGPGQPQHFGDGTRLSIL.

The chain joins TRBV3-1 (or the pseudogene TRBV3-2) to TRBJ1-1; no clear D. This CDR3 spans 15 amino acids. The ends were cut back, 1 base at V and 3 bases at J, with 12 bases in the middle. Per the germline V gene, CDR1 is LGHDT and CDR2 is YNNKEL (reference sequence). CDR3 protein: CASSQGSQADTEAFF. For the CDR3, the DNA is TGTGCCAGCAGCCAAGGATCCCAGGCGGACACTGAAGCTTTCTTT.

The CDR3 region is CATNRDRAYEQYF. The CDR3 bases are TGTGCCACTAACCGGGACAGGGCCTACGAGCAGTACTTC. The V and J genes are TRBV10-3 and TRBJ2-7; 9 bases are a match to TRBD1. The CDR3 runs to 13 residues. Germline V gene sequence: CDR1 ENHRY, CDR2 SYGVKD. The V segment lost 10 bases and the J segment 2 bases; nucleotides outside the gene matches: 6.

The J gene is TRBJ1-1, the V gene TRBV7-9; D uncertain. V gave up 5 bases and J gave up 4 bases, with 14 bases separating them. Germline V gives CDR1 SEHNR, CDR2 FQNEAQ (reference sequence). The CDR3 extends over 14 amino acids. Written as DNA, the CDR3 is TGTGCCAGCAGCCCCCCCCGACGGATCACTGAAGCTTTCTTT. It is translated as CASSPPRRITEAFF.

As for this clone: Other DNA variants within this sample encode the same CDR3. J is TRBJ1-2 and V is TRBV12-3 or TRBV12-4, with 7 bases lining up with TRBD1. The CDR3 covers 13 residues. V lost 1 base, J lost 8 bases, and 4 bases stayed unmatched. CDR3 residues: CASSLGTGGGYTF. CDR3 DNA sequence: TGTGCCAGCAGTTTAGGGACAGGTGGAGGCTACACCTTC.

The genes are TRBV12-3 or TRBV12-4 and TRBJ1-1; D is possibly TRBD1 (6 bases). This CDR3 has 12 amino acids. V was shortened by 6 bases and J by 4 bases, with 9 bases between the two germline ends. The chain's CDR3 is CASSRGGTEAFF. The CDR3 coding sequence is TGTGCCAGCAGCCGAGGGGGCACTGAAGCTTTCTTT.